These 13 T cell receptor beta chains were all obtained from the same sample, sequenced in a study of blood T cell repertoires in COVID-19. Using immunoSEQ multiplex PCR, the repertoire was profiled, and TCRdb retains in-frame clones only, with some absent. This sample carries around 310,000 clones, around 89% of them seen once, and the ten largest clones take more than 3%. The sample was peripheral blood. The receptors stem from a woman in her fifties or sixties with active or convalescent COVID-19.

A single count supports this clone. The chain uses TRBV4-1 and TRBJ1-1; 7 positions match TRBD1. CDR1 MGHRA and CDR2 YSYEKL come from the germline V gene. The CDR3 spans 16 residues. With 2 bases clipped from V and 2 bases from J, the junction kept 8 bases outside the gene matches. CDR3: CASSQTGQPSNTEAFF. In nucleotides, the CDR3 is TGCGCCAGCAGCCAAACGGGACAGCCAAGTAACACTGAAGCTTTCTTT.

The V and J genes are TRBV4-2 and TRBJ2-2, with TRBD1 as a possible D gene (6 bases). Trimming shortened V by 11 bases and J by 6 bases, and 19 bases separated the two germline ends. Germline loops: CDR1 LGHNA, CDR2 YNFKEQ. The CDR3 is 14 residues long. CDR3 sequence: CAFSRGLDSGELFF. CDR3 in DNA: TGTGCCTTTTCTAGGGGGTTGGACTCCGGGGAGCTGTTTTTT.

This chain uses TRBV19 with TRBJ2-7; 10 positions match TRBD1. Germline lookup yields CDR1 LNHDA and CDR2 SQIVND (reference sequence). The trim removed 4 bases at V and 2 bases at J, leaving 2 bases unmatched. The CDR3 has 14 amino acids. CDR3: CASSRGQGPYEQYF. The CDR3 region has the DNA TGTGCCAGTAGTAGGGGACAGGGGCCCTACGAGCAGTACTTC.

The sample holds one count of this clone. The chain is built from TRBV27 and TRBJ2-7, with TRBD1 as a possible D gene (6 bases). CDR3 length: 14 amino acids. V was pared by 8 bases and J by 3 bases, with 17 bases between. The germline CDR1 and CDR2 sequences are MNHEY and SMNVEV (reference sequence). DNA of the CDR3: TGTGCCAGCGGACCACAAGGGACAAACTACGAGCAGTACTTC. It is translated as CASGPQGTNYEQYF.

V and J are TRBV12-3 or TRBV12-4 and TRBJ2-7; 9 bases agree with TRBD2. This CDR3 is 13 amino acids long. With 6 bases clipped from V and 3 bases from J, the junction kept 3 bases outside the gene matches. CDR3 protein: CASRGLADYEQYF. CDR3 coding DNA: TGTGCCAGCAGGGGACTAGCAGACTACGAGCAGTACTTC.

This clone was counted once. V usage is TRBV11-2 and J usage is TRBJ2-1; D is perhaps TRBD2 (6 bases). The germline V gene encodes CDR1 SGHAT and CDR2 FQNNGV. Between the trimmed V and J ends, which lost 1 base and 7 bases, there was a span of 11 bases. The CDR3 is 14 amino acids. CDR3 protein: CASSLGRALNEQFF. The CDR3 DNA is TGTGCCAGCAGCTTAGGGAGGGCCCTTAATGAGCAGTTCTTC.

This chain joins TRBV18 and TRBJ1-2; TRBD1 might be the D (5 bases). The CDR3 is made up of 16 amino acids. Germline V gene sequence: CDR1 KGHSH, CDR2 LQKENI. The germline V and J ends were trimmed by 0 bases and 4 bases, with 15 bases remaining between them. The CDR3 DNA reads as TGTGCCAGCTCACCACCGTGGGGCTCAGAGTCCTATGGCTACACCTTC. Residues: CASSPPWGSESYGYTF. The variable domain in full, completed from reference TRBV18 and TRBJ1-2, reads NAGVMQNPRHLVRRRGQEARLRCSPMKGHSHVYWYRQLPEEGLKFMVYLQKENIIDESGMPKERFSAEFPKEGPSILRIQQVVRGDSAAYFCASSPPWGSESYGYTFGSGTRLTVV.

The chain joins TRBV9 to TRBJ1-3; D is unclear. The V gene's germline CDR1 is SGDLS and CDR2 YYNGEE. The CDR3 consists of 12 residues. V dropped 2 bases and J dropped 4 bases, with 4 bases sitting between them. CDR3 in DNA: TGTGCCAGCAGCGTGGAGGGAAACACCATATATTTT. Residues: CASSVEGNTIYF.

The chain is built from TRBV6-4 and TRBJ1-4; D is perhaps TRBD1 (6 bases). Germline V gene sequence: CDR1 MRHNA, CDR2 SNTAGT. CDR3 length: 15 residues. Trimming took 7 bases from V and 5 from J, leaving 17 bases between them. The CDR3 spells CASTRTAPDNEKLFF. The CDR3 region has the DNA TGTGCCAGCACAAGGACAGCGCCGGACAATGAAAAACTGTTTTTT.

This clone has only a few counts. CDR3 sequence (DNA): TGCAGCGTTCACGACAGGGATTCCCACAATGAGCAGTTCTTC. Protein sequence: CSVHDRDSHNEQFF. The chain combines TRBV29-1 with TRBJ2-1; 7 nucleotides line up with TRBD1. After removal of 5 bases from V and 5 bases from J, the junction contained 9 bases not matched to a gene. The CDR3 has 14 residues. Germline V lookup: CDR1 SQVTM, CDR2 ANQGSEA.

The chain couples TRBV27 to TRBJ1-1; a possible D gene is TRBD1 (5 bases). The germline CDR1 and CDR2 sequences are MNHEY and SMNVEV (reference sequence). This CDR3 has 14 residues. V was trimmed by 4 bases and J by 4 bases, leaving 13 bases between them. CDR3 in amino acids: CASSWGPRGTEAFF. CDR3 coding DNA: TGTGCCAGCAGTTGGGGCCCTAGGGGCACTGAAGCTTTCTTT.

The rearrangement links TRBV19 to TRBJ1-3; D possibly corresponds to TRBD1 (5 bases). Germline V gives CDR1 LNHDA, CDR2 SQIVND (reference sequence). Trimming shortened V by 3 bases and J by 3 bases, and 15 bases separated the two germline ends. This CDR3 is 16 amino acids long. Here the CDR3 DNA reads TGTGCCAGTAGTATGGCGGGGACTATCGGTGGAAACACCATATATTTT. This codes for CASSMAGTIGGNTIYF.

The V and J genes are TRBV28 and TRBJ2-1, with TRBD1 identical over 9 bases. The CDR3 is 15 amino acids. Germline CDR1 is MDHEN and CDR2 is SYDVKM. The V gene end was trimmed by 4 bases and the J gene end by 9 bases; junction bases not matched to a gene: 10. The CDR3 here is CASSSLNRQGGEQFF. The CDR3 region has the DNA TGTGCCAGCAGTTCGCTCAACCGACAGGGGGGTGAGCAGTTCTTC.